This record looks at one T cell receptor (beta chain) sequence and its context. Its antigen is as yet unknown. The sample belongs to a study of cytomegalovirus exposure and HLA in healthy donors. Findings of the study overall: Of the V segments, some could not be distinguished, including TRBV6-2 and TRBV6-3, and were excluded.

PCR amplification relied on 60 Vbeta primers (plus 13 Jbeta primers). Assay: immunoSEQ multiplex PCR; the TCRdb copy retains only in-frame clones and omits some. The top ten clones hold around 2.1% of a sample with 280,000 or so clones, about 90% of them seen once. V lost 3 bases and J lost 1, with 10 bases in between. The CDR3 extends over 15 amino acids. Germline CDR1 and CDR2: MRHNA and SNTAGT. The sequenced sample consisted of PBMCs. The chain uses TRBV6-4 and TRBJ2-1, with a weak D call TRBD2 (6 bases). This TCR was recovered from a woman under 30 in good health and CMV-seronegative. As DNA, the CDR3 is TGTGCCAGCAGTGAGGGGGACTTTTCCTACAATGAGCAGTTCTTC. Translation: CASSEGDFSYNEQFF.